The T cell receptor (beta chain) under discussion was sequenced for a study of T cell responses to AZD1222 COVID-19 vaccine. Trimming took off 7 bases at V and 1 base at J, with 10 bases between the two ends. The CDR3 consists of 13 residues. Looked up from germline, CDR1 is MDHEN and CDR2 is SYDVKM. Repertoires were generated with immunoSEQ multiplex PCR, while TCRdb's copy carries only in-frame clones and drops some. The repertoire consists of just over 150,000 clones, with about nine tenths occurring once and the leading ten covering 1.5% to 2%. V usage is TRBV28 and J usage is TRBJ1-2; no firm D call. The sequences come from peripheral blood, collected on day 0 of AZD1222 vaccination. The clonotype originates from an adult in good health. DNA for the CDR3: TGTGCCAGCAACGGGCAGAGTAACTATGGCTACACCTTC. Translated: CASNGQSNYGYTF.